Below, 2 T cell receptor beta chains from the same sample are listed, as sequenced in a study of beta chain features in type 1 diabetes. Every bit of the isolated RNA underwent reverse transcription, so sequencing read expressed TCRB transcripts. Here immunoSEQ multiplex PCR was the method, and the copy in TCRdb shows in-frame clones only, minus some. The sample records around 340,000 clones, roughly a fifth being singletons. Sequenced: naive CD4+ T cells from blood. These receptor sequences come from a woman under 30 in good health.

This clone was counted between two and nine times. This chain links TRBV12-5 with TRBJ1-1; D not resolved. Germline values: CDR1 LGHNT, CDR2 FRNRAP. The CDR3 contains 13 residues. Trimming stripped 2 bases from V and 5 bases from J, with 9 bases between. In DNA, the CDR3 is TGTGCTAGTGGTTTGCCTCTTAGTACTGAAGCTTTCTTT. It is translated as CASGLPLSTEAFF.

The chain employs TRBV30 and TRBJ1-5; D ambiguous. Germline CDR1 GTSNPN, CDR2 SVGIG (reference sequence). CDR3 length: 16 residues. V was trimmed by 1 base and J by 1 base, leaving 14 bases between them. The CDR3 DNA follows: TGTGCCTGGAGTGGAGGGCGGGGTGGAAGCAATCAGCCCCAGCATTTT. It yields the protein CAWSGGRGGSNQPQHF.